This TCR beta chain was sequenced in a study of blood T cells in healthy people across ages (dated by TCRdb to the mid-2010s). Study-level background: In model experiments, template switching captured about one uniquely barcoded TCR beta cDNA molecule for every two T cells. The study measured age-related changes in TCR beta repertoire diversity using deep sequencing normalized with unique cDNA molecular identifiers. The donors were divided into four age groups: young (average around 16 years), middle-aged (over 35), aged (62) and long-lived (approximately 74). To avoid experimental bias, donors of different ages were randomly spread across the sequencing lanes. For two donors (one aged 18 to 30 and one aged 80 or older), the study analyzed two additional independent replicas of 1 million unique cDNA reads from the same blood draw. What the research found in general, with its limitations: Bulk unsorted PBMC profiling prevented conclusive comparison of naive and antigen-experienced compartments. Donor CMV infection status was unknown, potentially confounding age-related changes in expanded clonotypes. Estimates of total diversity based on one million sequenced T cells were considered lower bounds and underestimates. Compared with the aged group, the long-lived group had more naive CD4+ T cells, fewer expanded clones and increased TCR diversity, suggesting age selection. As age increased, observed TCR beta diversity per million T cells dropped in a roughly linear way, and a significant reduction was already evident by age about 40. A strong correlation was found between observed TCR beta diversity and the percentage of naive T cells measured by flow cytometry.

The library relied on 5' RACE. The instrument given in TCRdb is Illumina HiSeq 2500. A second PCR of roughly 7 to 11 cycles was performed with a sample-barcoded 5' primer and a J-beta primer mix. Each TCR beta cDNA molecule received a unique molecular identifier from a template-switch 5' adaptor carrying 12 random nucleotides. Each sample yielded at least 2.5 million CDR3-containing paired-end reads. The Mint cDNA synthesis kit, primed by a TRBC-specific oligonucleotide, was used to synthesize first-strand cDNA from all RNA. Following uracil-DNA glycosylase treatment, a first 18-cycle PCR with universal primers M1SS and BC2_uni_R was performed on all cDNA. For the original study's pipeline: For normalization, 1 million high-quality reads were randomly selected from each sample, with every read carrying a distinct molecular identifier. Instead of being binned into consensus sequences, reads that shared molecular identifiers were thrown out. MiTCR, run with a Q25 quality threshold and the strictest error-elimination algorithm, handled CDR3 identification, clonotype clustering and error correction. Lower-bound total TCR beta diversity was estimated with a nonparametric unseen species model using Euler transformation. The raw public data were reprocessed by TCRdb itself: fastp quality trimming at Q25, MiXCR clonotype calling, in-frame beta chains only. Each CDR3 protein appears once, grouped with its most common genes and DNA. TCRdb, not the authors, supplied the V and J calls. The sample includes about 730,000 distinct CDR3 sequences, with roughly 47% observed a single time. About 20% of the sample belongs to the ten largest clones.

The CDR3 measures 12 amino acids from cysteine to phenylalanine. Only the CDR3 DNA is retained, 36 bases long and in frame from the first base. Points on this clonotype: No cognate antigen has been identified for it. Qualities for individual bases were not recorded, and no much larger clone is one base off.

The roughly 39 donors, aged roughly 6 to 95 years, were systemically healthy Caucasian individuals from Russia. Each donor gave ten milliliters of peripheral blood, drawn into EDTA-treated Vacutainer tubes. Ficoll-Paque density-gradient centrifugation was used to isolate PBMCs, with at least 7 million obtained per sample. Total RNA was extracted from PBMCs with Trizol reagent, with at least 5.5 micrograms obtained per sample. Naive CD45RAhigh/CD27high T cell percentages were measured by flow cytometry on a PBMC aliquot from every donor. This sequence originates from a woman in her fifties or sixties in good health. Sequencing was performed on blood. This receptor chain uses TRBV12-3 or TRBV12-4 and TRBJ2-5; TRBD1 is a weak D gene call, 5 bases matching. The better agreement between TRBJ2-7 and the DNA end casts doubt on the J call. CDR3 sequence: CASSFIRAEQYF. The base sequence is TGTGCCAGCAGTTTTATCAGGGCCGAGCAGTACTTC.